This T cell receptor beta chain was sequenced in a study of CD8 T cells in Susac syndrome. Multiple sclerosis controls were treatment-naive patients with stable or active relapsing-remitting disease. TEMRA cells were enriched by FACS, while CD8+ and CD4+ T cells were obtained through a negative isolation that was performed magnetically. V gave up 2 bases and J gave up 0 bases; unmatched junction bases: 14. Germline CDR1 reads SEHNR; CDR2 reads FQNEAQ (reference sequence). The CDR3 is made up of 19 amino acids. Random hexamers primed reverse transcription of about 0.45 to 1 ug RNA. Multiplex immunoSEQ PCR targeted 54 Vbeta and 13 Jbeta TCR beta segments. TCRdb re-analysed the immunoSEQ multiplex PCR reads in MiXCR, keeping a single row per CDR3 protein. This sample has about 280,000 distinct CDR3 sequences, with roughly 84% found just once.

The V gene is TRBV7-9, the J gene TRBJ2-3; TRBD2 agrees at 7 bases. The specimen sequenced was CD8+ T cells from PBMCs. This sequence was found in a human donor with multiple sclerosis. The CDR3 bases are TGTGCCAGCAGCTTACCACTTACGTCGCGGGAGTCTAGCACAGATACGCAGTATTTT. Amino acids: CASSLPLTSRESSTDTQYF.